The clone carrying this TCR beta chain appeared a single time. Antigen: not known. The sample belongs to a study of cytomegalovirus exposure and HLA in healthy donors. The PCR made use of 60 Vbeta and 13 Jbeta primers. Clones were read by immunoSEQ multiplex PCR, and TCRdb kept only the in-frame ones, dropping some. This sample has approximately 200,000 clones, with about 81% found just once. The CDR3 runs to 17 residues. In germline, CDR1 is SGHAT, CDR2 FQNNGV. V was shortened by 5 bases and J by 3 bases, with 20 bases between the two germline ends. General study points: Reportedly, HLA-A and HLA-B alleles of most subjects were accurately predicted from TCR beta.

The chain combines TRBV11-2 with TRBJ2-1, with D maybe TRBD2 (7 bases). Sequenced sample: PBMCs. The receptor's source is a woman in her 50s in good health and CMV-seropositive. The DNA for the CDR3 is TGTGCCAGCAGCCTCCGGAGGGGGGCGGGAGTCTACAATGAGCAGTTCTTC. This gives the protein CASSLRRGAGVYNEQFF.